The 21 T cell receptor beta chains presented below share a single source sample, sequenced in a study of monozygotic twins with inflammatory bowel disease. TCRdb reprocessed the 5' RACE reads and keeps a single row for each CDR3 protein, giving no DNA. The data include approximately 100,000 distinct CDR3 sequences; the top ten clones carry roughly 1.8%. Sequencing was performed on blood. Source of these receptors: a human donor with ulcerative colitis or Crohn's disease, or a healthy co-twin of an affected twin (not recorded which).

The CDR3 protein is CASGDRGTGETQYF. V is TRBV12-3 or TRBV12-4 and J is TRBJ2-5; TCRdb's D call, TRBD1, is unchecked because there is no DNA. This CDR3 has 14 residues.

V usage is TRBV5-1 and J usage is TRBJ2-2; TCRdb outputs TRBD1, but without DNA this stays unchecked. Germline V gene sequence: CDR1 SGHRS, CDR2 YFSETQ. This CDR3 is built from 15 residues. CDR3 residues: CASSPQGWNTGELFF.

J is TRBJ2-7 and V is TRBV3-1; TCRdb returns TRBD2, unconfirmable since there is no DNA. Germline V gives CDR1 LGHDT, CDR2 YNNKEL (reference sequence). CDR3 size: 18 residues. This CDR3 is CASSSSGTVQLYSYEQYF.

The genes are TRBV24-1 and TRBJ2-7; the TCRdb D gene call, TRBD1, has no DNA to confirm it. This CDR3 has 14 amino acids. In germline, CDR1 is KGHDR, CDR2 SFDVKD. The CDR3 sequence is CATSEPEQPYEQYF.

This chain links TRBV7-2 with TRBJ1-3; TCRdb selects TRBD1, and the lack of DNA leaves this call unchecked. The V gene's germline CDR1 is SGHTA and CDR2 FQGNSA. The CDR3 totals 15 residues. CDR3 protein: CASTSQGAGGNTIYF.

The chain is built from TRBV5-1 and TRBJ2-3. CDR1 and CDR2 (germline): SGHRS, YFSETQ. The CDR3 has 13 residues. CDR3 region: CASRLFFTDTQYF.

The chain carries TRBV28 and TRBJ2-5; TCRdb's assignment of TRBD2 cannot be checked, as there is no DNA. This CDR3 is built from 16 residues. CDR1 is MDHEN and CDR2 is SYDVKM in the germline V gene. This CDR3 is CASSFPSGGASETQYF.

The gene calls are TRBV18 and TRBJ2-1; TCRdb indicates TRBD2, and absent DNA this call remains unverified. This CDR3 has 17 amino acids. Germline CDR1 reads KGHSH; CDR2 reads LQKENI. This CDR3 reads CASSPRERLAGPREQFF.

CDR3 region: CATSDNLLTTDTQYF. This chain joins TRBV24-1 and TRBJ2-3. CDR3 size: 15 residues. CDR1 is KGHDR and CDR2 is SFDVKD in the germline V gene.

This sequence joins TRBV12-3 or TRBV12-4 and TRBJ1-3; TCRdb returns TRBD1, unconfirmable since there is no DNA. This CDR3 contains 16 residues. CDR3 in amino acids: CASTLDRRLSGNTIYF.

The CDR3 loop reads CASSLQGQGAYNEQFF. This chain joins TRBV5-1 and TRBJ2-1; TCRdb's D gene call, TRBD1, goes unchecked for lack of DNA. The length of the CDR3 is 16 residues. Germline V lookup: CDR1 SGHRS, CDR2 YFSETQ. Full variable domain (remainder filled in from reference TRBV5-1 and TRBJ2-1): KAGVTQTPRYLIKTRGQQVTLSCSPISGHRSVSWYQQTPGQGLQFLFEYFSETQRNKGNFPGRFSGRQFSNSRSEMNVSTLELGDSALYLCASSLQGQGAYNEQFFGPGTRLTVL.

CDR3 in amino acids: CAIPFPGSNQPQHF. The gene calls are TRBV10-3 and TRBJ1-5; checking the TCRdb D call of TRBD1 is not possible without DNA. CDR1 is ENHRY, CDR2 SYGVKD, per germline. There are 14 residues in the CDR3.

The gene calls are TRBV15 and TRBJ2-4; absent DNA, TCRdb's TRBD1 call cannot be checked. Germline loops: CDR1 LNHNV, CDR2 YYDKDF (reference sequence). The CDR3 is 14 amino acids. CDR3 amino acids: CATSIGTGVNIQYF.

The chain is built from TRBV7-2 and TRBJ2-2. The CDR3 runs 13 residues. CDR1 SGHTA and CDR2 FQGNSA come from the germline V gene. CDR3 loop: CASSLEFTGELFF.

CDR3: CASSFLGGYSGTDTQYF. The gene calls are TRBV27 and TRBJ2-3. This CDR3 has 17 amino acids. Germline V CDR1 and CDR2: MNHEY, SMNVEV (reference sequence).

The chain combines TRBV12-5 with TRBJ2-4; the TCRdb D gene call, TRBD1, has no DNA to confirm it. Germline V lookup: CDR1 LGHNT, CDR2 FRNRAP. The CDR3 spans 15 residues. The CDR3 sequence is CASGSTPQAKNIQYF.

The chain employs TRBV12-3 or TRBV12-4 and TRBJ2-1; TCRdb selects TRBD1, and the lack of DNA leaves this call unchecked. The CDR3 has 14 amino acids. CDR3 in amino acids: CASSSSSTGGEQFF.

V gene TRBV29-1 combines with J gene TRBJ2-7; TCRdb's D call, TRBD1, is unchecked because there is no DNA. This CDR3 spans 13 amino acids. CDR1 is SQVTM, CDR2 ANQGSEA, per germline. The CDR3 sequence: CSVSRTEAYEQYF.

The chain carries TRBV20-1 and TRBJ1-5. The CDR3 has 13 residues. The germline V gene has CDR1 DFQATT and CDR2 SNEGSKA (reference sequence). CDR3 sequence reads: CSARVTANQPQHF.

The gene calls are TRBV9 and TRBJ2-7; the D call of TRBD2 rests on TCRdb alone, since no DNA is present to check it. Germline CDR1 reads SGDLS; CDR2 reads YYNGEE. The CDR3 is 12 amino acids. CDR3 sequence reads: CASRYSGSEQYF.

The chain couples TRBV20-1 to TRBJ2-2; TCRdb proposes TRBD1, but this gene call is untestable without DNA. CDR1 DFQATT and CDR2 SNEGSKA come from the germline V gene (reference sequence). This CDR3 comprises 14 residues. CDR3 amino acids: CSAPSGYQGGELFF.